One sample yielded the 21 T cell receptor beta chains listed below, sequenced in a study of blood T cells in healthy people across ages (dated by TCRdb to 2014 to 2015). Library preparation used 5' RACE. For sequencing, an Illumina HiSeq 2500 was employed. A second PCR of roughly 7 to 12 cycles was performed with a sample-barcoded 5' primer and a J-beta primer mix. TCRdb cleaned the public reads at Q25 with fastp, built clones with MiXCR and kept in-frame beta chains. A single entry per CDR3 protein holds the most common genes and DNA from its merged rows. Within this sample are about 1.4 million distinct CDR3 sequences, with 59% of them counted one time only. Together, the top ten hold 6.5% to 8.5% of the sample. The material sequenced was blood. These receptors were obtained from a man younger than 35 in good health.

The chain employs TRBV27 and TRBJ1-1; D uncertain. CDR1 is MNHEY and CDR2 is SMNVEV in the germline V gene (reference sequence). Trimming took off 5 bases at V and 1 base at J, with 17 bases between the two ends. The CDR3 totals 16 residues. The DNA of the CDR3 is TGTGCCAGCAGTCCCTGGGCCGGACGGGGGAACACTGAAGCTTTCTTT. This translates into CASSPWAGRGNTEAFF.

The V and J genes are TRBV24-1 and TRBJ2-2; no clear D gene. Trimming took off 5 bases at V and 5 bases at J, with 11 bases between the two ends. This CDR3 comprises 14 residues. Per germline, CDR1 KGHDR and CDR2 SFDVKD. DNA for the CDR3: TGTGCCACCAGTGGCTCGCCAATTACCGGGGAGCTGTTTTTT. Translated: CATSGSPITGELFF.

This clonotype was seen at least ten times. The gene calls are TRBV27 and TRBJ1-2; D ambiguous. Germline loops: CDR1 MNHEY, CDR2 SMNVEV (reference sequence). V was shortened by 0 bases and J by 8 bases, with 13 bases between the two germline ends. The CDR3 contains 14 residues. The CDR3 DNA is TGTGCCAGCAGTTTATCCTCAAGGGCAAGCGGCTACACCTTC. Protein: CASSLSSRASGYTF.

The V and J genes are TRBV4-1 and TRBJ2-1; D is ambiguous. From germline, CDR1 is MGHRA and CDR2 YSYEKL. V was cut by 0 bases and J by 10 bases, with 16 bases left in between. This CDR3 contains 15 residues. Written as DNA, the CDR3 is TGCGCCAGCAGCCAAGAGTACCTTCCACGCGAAGAGCAGTTCTTC. Its translation is CASSQEYLPREEQFF.

This clonotype appeared a single time. V gene TRBV6-4 combines with J gene TRBJ1-2; TRBD1 might be the D (6 bases). This CDR3 region has 20 residues. V lost 6 bases and J lost 1, with 30 bases in between. Germline V gene sequence: CDR1 MRHNA, CDR2 SNTAGT. The CDR3 region has the DNA TGTGCCAGCAGCCGACCCGTCGGGGGGCGATTGCTCCACCTTAACTATGGCTACACCTTC. Amino acids: CASSRPVGGRLLHLNYGYTF.

This clonotype has just a few counts. V usage is TRBV6-5 and J usage is TRBJ2-7; tentative D call: TRBD1 (5 bases). Germline V gives CDR1 MNHEY, CDR2 SVGAGI. This CDR3 spans 14 amino acids. V shed 6 bases and J shed 4 bases, with 16 bases lying between them. The CDR3 loop is CASREDREAYEQYF. In DNA form, the CDR3 reads TGTGCCAGCAGAGAAGACAGAGAAGCATACGAGCAGTACTTC.

The chain combines TRBV25-1 with TRBJ2-5; 9 bases are a match to TRBD1. V trimming: 6 bases; J trimming: 13 bases; junction bases outside the gene matches: 9. CDR3 size: 12 residues. Germline CDR1 reads MGHDK; CDR2 reads SYGVNS. The CDR3 coding sequence is TGTGCCAGCAGATCTCTTGGGGGACAGGGGTACTTC. Its translation: CASRSLGGQGYF. Full variable domain (missing parts from reference TRBV25-1 and TRBJ2-5): EADIYQTPRYLVIGTGKKITLECSQTMGHDKMYWYQQDPGMELHLIHYSYGVNSTEKGDLSSESTVSRIRTEHFPLTLESARPSHTSQYLCASRSLGGQGYFGPGTRLLVL.

This chain links TRBV5-1 with TRBJ1-2; weak D call: TRBD1 (5 bases). Germline values: CDR1 SGHRS, CDR2 YFSETQ. Trimming pared 5 bases from V and 8 bases from J, leaving 19 bases between. There are 14 residues in the CDR3. CDR3 protein: CASSFRQPMGGYTF. For the CDR3, the DNA is TGCGCCAGCAGTTTTAGACAGCCCATGGGGGGCTACACCTTC.

The V call is TRBV4-3, the J call TRBJ2-7, with TRBD1 matching over 10 bases. The CDR3 spans 15 residues. J gave up 3 bases and V 0 bases, and 2 bases lay outside the gene matches. Germline assignment: CDR1 LGHNA and CDR2 YSLEER. In nucleotides, the CDR3 is TGCGCCAGCAGCCAAGATTGGACAGGGGGCTACGAGCAGTACTTC. It encodes CASSQDWTGGYEQYF.

This clonotype was picked up one time. The chain employs TRBV10-1 and TRBJ2-5; possible D gene TRBD1, 6 bases. Germline loops: CDR1 WNHNN, CDR2 SYGVQD (reference sequence). V gave up 3 bases and J gave up 7 bases, with 24 bases separating them. The CDR3 spans 17 residues. The CDR3 region is CASSESAGQGLYGTQYF. The CDR3 DNA reads TGCGCCAGCAGTGAATCCGCCGGGCAGGGGCTTTACGGGACCCAGTACTTC.

This clonotype was seen a handful of times. The chain couples TRBV20-1 to TRBJ2-2, with 8 bases identical to TRBD1. CDR1 is DFQATT and CDR2 is SNEGSKA in the germline V gene (reference sequence). Unmatched junction bases numbered 8, after V lost 5 bases and J lost 0 bases. The CDR3 spans 16 residues. CDR3 in amino acids: CSAYDRGSSNTGELFF. The CDR3 DNA is TGCAGTGCTTACGACAGGGGCTCCTCGAACACCGGGGAGCTGTTTTTT.

This clonotype was observed a handful of times. V is TRBV7-2 and J is TRBJ2-3; maybe TRBD1 (5 bases). Trimming removed 3 bases at V and 10 bases at J, with 17 bases between. In germline, CDR1 is SGHTA, CDR2 FQGNSA. The CDR3 length is 14 residues. For the CDR3, the DNA is TGTGCCAGCAGCTTCACAGGAATTAGGCAAGCGCAGTATTTT. As protein: CASSFTGIRQAQYF.

This clonotype has only a few counts. The genes are TRBV11-2 and TRBJ2-4; 8 bases map to TRBD2. The CDR3 contains 13 residues. After removal of 7 bases from V and 6 bases from J, the junction contained 5 bases not matched to a gene. Germline V gene sequence: CDR1 SGHAT, CDR2 FQNNGV. CDR3 nucleotides: TGTGCCAGCATGGAGCGGGAGCGAAACATTCAGTACTTC. Translated, it gives CASMERERNIQYF.

This rearrangement joins TRBV3-1 to TRBJ2-7, with D maybe TRBD1 (6 bases). Germline CDR1 reads LGHDT; CDR2 reads YNNKEL (reference sequence). The CDR3 is 15 residues long. The V end was cut by 4 bases, the J end by 7 bases, with 20 bases between. The CDR3 DNA is TGTGCCAGCAGCCCTCCTCACGGCTGGGACAATGAGCAGTACTTC. It yields the protein CASSPPHGWDNEQYF.

The rearrangement joins TRBV7-9 to TRBJ1-1; D remains ambiguous. V dropped 1 base and J dropped 9 bases, with 6 bases sitting between them. This CDR3 region has 11 residues. Germline-derived CDR1 and CDR2 are SEHNR and FQNEAQ (reference sequence). This chain's CDR3 is CASSLDGKAFF. The CDR3 DNA sequence: TGTGCCAGCAGCTTAGACGGGAAAGCTTTCTTT. The entire variable domain, with the rest obtained from reference TRBV7-9 and TRBJ1-1, is as follows: DTGVSQNPRHKITKRGQNVTFRCDPISEHNRLYWYRQTLGQGPEFLTYFQNEAQLEKSRLLSDRFSAERPKGSFSTLEIQRTEQGDSAMYLCASSLDGKAFFGQGTRLTVV.

The rearrangement links TRBV27 to TRBJ2-6; TRBD1 matches at 7 bases. Germline CDR1 is MNHEY and CDR2 is SMNVEV (reference sequence). The CDR3 sequence is 15 residues long. V shed 8 bases, J shed 0 bases, and the junction held 4 bases outside the gene matches. The CDR3 sequence is CASAQGTSGANVLTF. The CDR3, as DNA: TGTGCCAGCGCACAGGGGACCTCTGGGGCCAACGTCCTGACTTTC.

This clonotype was observed a few times. This sequence joins TRBV4-1 and TRBJ1-2; TRBD1 might be the D (5 bases). The length of the CDR3 is 14 residues. Germline V lookup: CDR1 MGHRA, CDR2 YSYEKL. The V end lost 4 bases, the J end lost 8 bases, and 17 bases lay between the germline ends. CDR3 in amino acids: CASSPEGWGRGYTF. CDR3 coding DNA: TGCGCCAGCAGCCCCGAAGGCTGGGGACGGGGCTACACCTTC.

CDR3 region: CANARKAYGYTF. The CDR3, as DNA: TGTGCCAATGCTCGGAAGGCATATGGCTACACCTTC. The chain links TRBV12-3 or TRBV12-4 to TRBJ1-2; the D is unclear. The CDR3 is 12 residues long. Trimming removed 10 bases at V and 5 bases at J, with 14 bases between.

The chain combines TRBV20-1 with TRBJ2-7; TRBD2 agrees at 12 bases. Germline CDR1 and CDR2: DFQATT and SNEGSKA (reference sequence). This CDR3 has 13 amino acids. Germline trimming cut 5 bases from V and 4 bases from J; bases unmatched to any gene: 3. CDR3 bases: TGCAGTGCTGGCACTAGCGGGAGGTACGAGCAGTACTTC. It encodes CSAGTSGRYEQYF.

The chain employs TRBV10-3 and TRBJ1-1; D gene uncertain. Germline V lookup: CDR1 ENHRY, CDR2 SYGVKD. The CDR3 runs to 12 residues. Trimming removed 7 bases from V and 5 bases from J, with 11 bases in between. The CDR3 nucleotides are TGTGCCATCAATTCGGGGAGTACTGAAGCTTTCTTT. Translated, it gives CAINSGSTEAFF.

The sample holds a few counts of this clonotype. The J gene is TRBJ2-3, the V gene TRBV7-2; 10 positions match TRBD2. This CDR3 contains 15 residues. CDR1 SGHTA and CDR2 FQGNSA come from the germline V gene. V was clipped by 3 bases and J by 2 bases; unmatched bases: 2. CDR3 coding DNA: TGTGCCAGCAGCTTTAGCGGGGGGAACACAGATACGCAGTATTTT. This encodes CASSFSGGNTDTQYF. The entire variable domain, with the rest obtained from reference TRBV7-2 and TRBJ2-3, is as follows: GAGVSQSPSNKVTEKGKDVELRCDPISGHTALYWYRQSLGQGLEFLIYFQGNSAPDKSGLPSDRFSAERTGGSVSTLTIQRTQQEDSAVYLCASSFSGGNTDTQYFGPGTRLTVL.